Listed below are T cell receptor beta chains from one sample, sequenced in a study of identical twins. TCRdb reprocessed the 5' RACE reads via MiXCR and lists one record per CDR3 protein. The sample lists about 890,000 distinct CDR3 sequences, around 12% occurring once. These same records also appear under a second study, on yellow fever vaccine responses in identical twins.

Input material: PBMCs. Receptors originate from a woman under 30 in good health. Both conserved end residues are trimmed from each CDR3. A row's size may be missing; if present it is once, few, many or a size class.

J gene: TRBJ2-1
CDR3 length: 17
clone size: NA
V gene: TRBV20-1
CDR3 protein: SARRSPVFSGSSYNEQF

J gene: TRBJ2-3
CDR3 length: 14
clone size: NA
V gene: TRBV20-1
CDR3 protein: SARVLAGTEGGTQY

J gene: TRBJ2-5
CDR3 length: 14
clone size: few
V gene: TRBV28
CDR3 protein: ASSFGASSVQETQY

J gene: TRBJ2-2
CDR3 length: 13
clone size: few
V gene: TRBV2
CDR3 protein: ASSEWSKGPGELF

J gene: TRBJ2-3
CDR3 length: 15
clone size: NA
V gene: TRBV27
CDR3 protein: ASTSRTSGGRRDTQY

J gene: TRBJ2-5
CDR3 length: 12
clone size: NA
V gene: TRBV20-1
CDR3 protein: SARDGQRKETQY

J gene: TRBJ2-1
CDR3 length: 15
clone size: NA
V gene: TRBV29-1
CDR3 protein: SVVRGVSVGSYNEQF

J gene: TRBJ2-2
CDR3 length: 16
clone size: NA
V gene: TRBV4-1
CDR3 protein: ASSLSLDSGVNPGELF

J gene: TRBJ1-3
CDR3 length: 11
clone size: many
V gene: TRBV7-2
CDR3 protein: ASSSDSGNTIY

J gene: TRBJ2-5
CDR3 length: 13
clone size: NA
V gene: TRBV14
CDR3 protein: ASSQAVGIRVAQY

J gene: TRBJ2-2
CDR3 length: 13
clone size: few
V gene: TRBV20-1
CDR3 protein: STKIRRGSTGELF

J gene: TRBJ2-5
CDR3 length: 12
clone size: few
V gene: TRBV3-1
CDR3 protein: ASRSSGGQGGQY

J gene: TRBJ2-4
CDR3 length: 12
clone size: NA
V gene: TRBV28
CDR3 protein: ASSRGTGKNIQY

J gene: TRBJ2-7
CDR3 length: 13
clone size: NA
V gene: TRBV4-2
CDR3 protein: ASSQDLAGAYEQY

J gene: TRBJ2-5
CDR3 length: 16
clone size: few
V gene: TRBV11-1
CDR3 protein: ASSFGGTGGRIVETQY

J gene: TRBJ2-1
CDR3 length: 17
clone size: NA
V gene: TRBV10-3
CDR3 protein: AISPSGTSGRSSYNEQF

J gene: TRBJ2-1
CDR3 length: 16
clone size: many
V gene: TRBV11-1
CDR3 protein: ASSLTSGTSGSIHEQF

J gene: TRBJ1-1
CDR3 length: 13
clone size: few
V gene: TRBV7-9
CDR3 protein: ASSRSAAMNTEAF

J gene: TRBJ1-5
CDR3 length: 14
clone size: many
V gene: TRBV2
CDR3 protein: ASRGPRGVGNQPQH

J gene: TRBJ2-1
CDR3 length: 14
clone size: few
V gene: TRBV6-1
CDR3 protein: AGRRGGPGEPNEQF

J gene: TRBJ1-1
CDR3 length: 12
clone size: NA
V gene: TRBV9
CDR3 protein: ASSNPLRGPEAF

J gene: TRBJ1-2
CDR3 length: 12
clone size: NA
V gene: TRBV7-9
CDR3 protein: ASSLGGLGYGYT

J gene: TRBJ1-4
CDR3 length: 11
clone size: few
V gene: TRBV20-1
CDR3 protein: SAESASGEKLF

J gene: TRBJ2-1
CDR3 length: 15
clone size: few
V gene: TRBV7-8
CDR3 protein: ASSLEIRQGAENEQF

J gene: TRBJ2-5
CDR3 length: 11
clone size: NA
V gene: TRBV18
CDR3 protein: ASSPPRLETQY